This TCR beta chain was sequenced for a study of CD8 T cells in ankylosing spondylitis. Germline CDR1 reads DFQATT; CDR2 reads SNEGSKA (reference sequence). The V and J ends lost 2 bases and 5 bases, in that order; junction bases with no gene match: 4. The CDR3 is 14 residues long. Many counts were recorded for this clonotype. TCRdb called the 5' RACE reads again in MiXCR, with one record for every CDR3 protein. The data show 150,000 or so distinct CDR3 sequences, with about 17% seen just once and 7.8% held by the top ten. The TCR originated in a male donor with ankylosing spondylitis or in good health (not recorded which). V usage is TRBV20-1 and J usage is TRBJ2-2; 8 bases fit TRBD1. The sample consisted of blood, either unsorted or a sorted T cell fraction (not recorded which). DNA for the CDR3: TGCAGTGCTAGAAAGACAGGGGTTACCGGGGAGCTGTTTTTT. Amino acid sequence: CSARKTGVTGELFF.